Presented here are 23 T cell receptor beta chains from one specimen sequenced in a study of shared clonotypes between healthy human individuals. Using immunoSEQ multiplex PCR, the repertoire was profiled, and TCRdb retains in-frame clones only, with some absent. The table lists some 1.5 million clones, 98% of them singletons. The sequenced material came from naive CD4+ T cells sorted from blood. Subset specified: CD45RA+ positively selected. The receptors stem from a man aged 25 to 40 in good health.

This chain links TRBV18 with TRBJ2-3, with 9 bases that match TRBD1. CDR1 and CDR2 from the germline V gene are KGHSH and LQKENI. After removal of 0 bases from V and 3 bases from J, the junction contained 4 bases not matched to a gene. The CDR3 is 16 amino acids. The CDR3 DNA sequence: TGTGCCAGCTCACCACCCGGGACAGGGACGACAGATACGCAGTATTTT. Its translation is CASSPPGTGTTDTQYF.

V is TRBV28 and J is TRBJ2-2, with 14 bases identical to TRBD2. V was clipped by 2 bases and J by 6 bases; unmatched bases: 2. CDR1 is MDHEN, CDR2 SYDVKM, per germline. CDR3 length: 16 amino acids. CDR3 region: CASSLGLAGGPGELFF. The CDR3 DNA sequence: TGTGCCAGCAGTTTAGGACTAGCGGGAGGCCCCGGGGAGCTGTTTTTT.

The chain recombines TRBV5-4 with TRBJ2-3; weak D call: TRBD1 (6 bases). CDR3 length equals 15 residues. V was shortened by 4 bases and J by 1 base, with 13 bases between the two germline ends. Germline CDR1 is SGHNT and CDR2 is YYREEE (reference sequence). CDR3: CASSDRLTRTDTQYF. The CDR3 DNA follows: TGTGCCAGCAGCGACAGGTTGACCCGCACAGATACGCAGTATTTT.

This clone appeared a single time. The chain employs TRBV9 and TRBJ2-3; 13 nucleotides align to TRBD2. Germline V gives CDR1 SGDLS, CDR2 YYNGEE. The V gene end was trimmed by 3 bases and the J gene end by 8 bases; junction bases not matched to a gene: 9. The length of the CDR3 is 16 residues. The CDR3 DNA reads TGTGCCAGCAGCGCCGGGACTAGCGGGACCATCGGTACGCAGTATTTT. Amino acid sequence: CASSAGTSGTIGTQYF.

V usage is TRBV29-1 and J usage is TRBJ2-7, with D possibly TRBD2 on 5 matching bases. Germline V CDR1 and CDR2: SQVTM, ANQGSEA. The CDR3 contains 13 residues. V was shortened by 7 bases and J by 4 bases, with 17 bases between the two germline ends. The CDR3 spells CSGGARVAYEQYF. Written as DNA, the CDR3 is TGCAGCGGTGGAGCGAGGGTTGCATACGAGCAGTACTTC.

This clone showed up just once. The genes are TRBV9 and TRBJ2-5; either TRBD1 or TRBD2 may fit D (5 bases each). Trimming removed 1 base at V and 1 base at J, with 20 bases between. The germline CDR1 and CDR2 sequences are SGDLS and YYNGEE. The CDR3 is 18 amino acids. The CDR3 DNA reads as TGTGCCAGCAGCGTACCCTTTGGGGCGGGTCACTCCCAAGAGACCCAGTACTTC. This gives the protein CASSVPFGAGHSQETQYF.

This clone was seen a single time. V usage is TRBV7-2 and J usage is TRBJ2-2; 13 positions agree with TRBD2. The CDR3 is 18 residues long. The junction had 6 bases not matched to a gene; V was cut back by 5 bases and J by 0 bases. CDR1 SGHTA and CDR2 FQGNSA come from the germline V gene. The CDR3 DNA follows: TGTGCCAGCAGCCCACGACTAGCGGGAGGACCGAACACCGGGGAGCTGTTTTTT. Amino acids: CASSPRLAGGPNTGELFF. The entire variable domain, with the rest obtained from reference TRBV7-2 and TRBJ2-2, is as follows: GAGVSQSPSNKVTEKGKDVELRCDPISGHTALYWYRQSLGQGLEFLIYFQGNSAPDKSGLPSDRFSAERTGGSVSTLTIQRTQQEDSAVYLCASSPRLAGGPNTGELFFGEGSRLTVL.

In DNA form, the CDR3 reads TGTGCCAGCAGCTACGGACGGCAAACTAACACCGGGGAGCTGTTTTTT. It is translated as CASSYGRQTNTGELFF. This chain uses TRBV5-4 with TRBJ2-2; D not resolved. Germline CDR1 SGHNT, CDR2 YYREEE (reference sequence). The CDR3 totals 16 residues. V was cut by 3 bases and J by 2 bases, with 14 bases left in between.

Note on this clone: The same CDR3 also results from other DNA sequences found in this sample. The gene calls are TRBV6-5 and TRBJ1-1, with D possibly matching TRBD1 (5 bases). Per the germline V gene, CDR1 is MNHEY and CDR2 is SVGAGI. This CDR3 has 13 residues. V was shortened by 0 bases and J by 4 bases, with 6 bases between the two germline ends. CDR3 protein: CASSYSGATEAFF. The CDR3 DNA follows: TGTGCCAGCAGTTACTCCGGGGCCACTGAAGCTTTCTTT.

V usage is TRBV9 and J usage is TRBJ1-3, with TRBD1 matching over 8 bases. The CDR3 runs 16 residues. V lost 2 bases and J lost 0; bases outside the gene matches: 4. From germline, CDR1 is SGDLS and CDR2 YYNGEE. The CDR3 spells CASSVGQGLSGNTIYF. CDR3 DNA sequence: TGTGCCAGCAGCGTTGGACAGGGTCTCTCTGGAAACACCATATATTTT.

The chain recombines TRBV6-6 with TRBJ1-5; 7 nucleotides align to TRBD1. Looked up from germline, CDR1 is MNHNY and CDR2 is SVGAGI (reference sequence). The CDR3 is made up of 14 amino acids. The J segment lost 4 bases and the V segment lost 5 bases, leaving 5 bases of the junction unmatched. CDR3 sequence reads: CASSPLQGNQPQHF. The CDR3 nucleotides are TGTGCCAGCAGTCCACTACAGGGGAATCAGCCCCAGCATTTT.

V and J are TRBV25-1 and TRBJ2-5, with 7 bases matching TRBD2. The CDR3 totals 14 residues. After removal of 4 bases from V and 6 bases from J, the junction contained 8 bases not matched to a gene. Germline CDR1 MGHDK, CDR2 SYGVNS. The CDR3 DNA is TGTGCCAGCAGTGTCCCTGGGGGGGGGAAGACCCAGTACTTC. Translating it yields CASSVPGGGKTQYF.

This chain links TRBV5-6 with TRBJ1-4; the match to TRBD1 covers 7 bases. V shed 4 bases and J 5 bases; nucleotides not matched to a gene: 5. This CDR3 has 14 residues. Germline V gene data show CDR1 as SGHDT and CDR2 as YYEEEE. This chain's CDR3 is CASSRGRVNEKLFF. CDR3 coding DNA: TGTGCCAGCAGCAGGGGGCGGGTGAATGAAAAACTGTTTTTT.

The genes are TRBV12-5 and TRBJ2-1; 10 positions match TRBD2. The CDR3 is 16 residues long. CDR1 is LGHNT, CDR2 FRNRAP, per germline. V shed 0 bases and J 8 bases; nucleotides not matched to a gene: 7. CDR3: CASGLVPSGRGYEQFF. CDR3 sequence (DNA): TGTGCTAGTGGTTTGGTCCCTAGCGGGAGAGGCTATGAGCAGTTCTTC.

The chain uses TRBV6-5 and TRBJ2-7; tentatively, D is TRBD1 (6 bases). The CDR3 runs to 14 residues. Trimming shortened V by 6 bases and J by 0 bases, and 12 bases separated the two germline ends. Germline CDR1 is MNHEY and CDR2 is SVGAGI. The CDR3 nucleotides are TGTGCCAGCAGATACAGGGTCAGCTCCTACGAGCAGTACTTC. Its translation: CASRYRVSSYEQYF.

The V call is TRBV6-6, the J call TRBJ1-2, with TRBD1 identical over 7 bases. This CDR3 is built from 15 residues. Germline trimming cut 5 bases from V and 4 bases from J; bases unmatched to any gene: 10. Germline CDR1 MNHNY, CDR2 SVGAGI (reference sequence). The CDR3 sequence: CASSTRGGGGYGYTF. DNA of the CDR3: TGTGCCAGCAGTACCCGGGGAGGGGGCGGCTATGGCTACACCTTC.

This clone was recorded only once. V and J are TRBV6-6 and TRBJ2-7, with D hard to call. The V gene lost 8 bases and the J gene lost 5 bases, with 16 bases spanning the gap. Germline loops: CDR1 MNHNY, CDR2 SVGAGI (reference sequence). The CDR3 length is 13 residues. The CDR3 bases are TGTGCCAGCTCCTACCCAATCGCCCACGAGCAGTACTTC. It encodes CASSYPIAHEQYF.

Remarks on this clone: This same CDR3 is encoded by further DNA sequences in the sample. This chain connects TRBV18 to TRBJ2-7; TRBD2 aligns across 8 bases. Per germline, CDR1 KGHSH and CDR2 LQKENI. CDR3 size: 13 residues. With V trimmed by 3 bases and J by 3 bases, 1 base remained unmatched. Here the CDR3 DNA reads TGTGCCAGCTCACCTAGCGGGAACTACGAGCAGTACTTC. Its translation: CASSPSGNYEQYF.

The J gene is TRBJ2-7, the V gene TRBV6-1; 10 nucleotides line up with TRBD1. There are 16 residues in the CDR3. Germline-derived CDR1 and CDR2 are MNHNS and SASEGT. V trimming: 4 bases; J trimming: 4 bases; junction bases outside the gene matches: 10. The CDR3 DNA follows: TGTGCCAGCAGTGCATCGACTTGGACAGGGGGTTACGAGCAGTACTTC. Translated: CASSASTWTGGYEQYF.

V gene TRBV19 combines with J gene TRBJ1-1; D remains unclear. Per the germline V gene, CDR1 is LNHDA and CDR2 is SQIVND (reference sequence). Trimming removed 7 bases from V and 4 bases from J, with 19 bases in between. The CDR3 loop spans 15 amino acids. CDR3 in DNA: TGTGCCAGTATACCCCCGCGCGGGATCGGCACTGAAGCTTTCTTT. Translation gives CASIPPRGIGTEAFF.

The J gene is TRBJ2-7, the V gene TRBV29-1; D might be TRBD1 or TRBD2, each matching 6 bases. Trimming stripped 5 bases from V and 4 bases from J, with 15 bases between. The CDR3 runs to 13 residues. Looked up from germline, CDR1 is SQVTM and CDR2 is ANQGSEA. The CDR3, as DNA: TGCAGCGTTAGGGGGACTCTTCTGTACGAGCAGTACTTC. Translated, it gives CSVRGTLLYEQYF.

This chain joins TRBV7-2 and TRBJ2-3; 9 positions match TRBD2. This CDR3 spans 15 amino acids. From germline, CDR1 is SGHTA and CDR2 FQGNSA. The ends lost 8 bases at V and 6 bases at J; junction bases unmatched: 12. For the CDR3, the DNA is TGTGCCAGCTATCTGACTAGCGGCGCCCGGGATACGCAGTATTTT. Its translation is CASYLTSGARDTQYF. Complete variable domain (other parts from reference TRBV7-2 and TRBJ2-3): GAGVSQSPSNKVTEKGKDVELRCDPISGHTALYWYRQSLGQGLEFLIYFQGNSAPDKSGLPSDRFSAERTGGSVSTLTIQRTQQEDSAVYLCASYLTSGARDTQYFGPGTRLTVL.

The rearrangement joins TRBV7-8 to TRBJ2-6; TRBD1 matches at 7 bases. The CDR3 extends over 18 amino acids. The germline CDR1 and CDR2 sequences are SGHVS and FQNEAQ. Trimming removed 4 bases from V and 1 base from J; junction bases left unmatched: 10. The CDR3 reads CASSSTTGLSSGANVLTF. The DNA of the CDR3 is TGTGCCAGCAGCTCCACGACAGGGTTGTCATCTGGGGCCAACGTCCTGACTTTC. The full variable domain, its missing parts supplied by reference TRBV7-8 and TRBJ2-6, is GAGVSQSPRYKVAKRGQDVALRCDPISGHVSLFWYQQALGQGPEFLTYFQNEAQLDKSGLPSDRFFAERPEGSVSTLKIQRTQQEDSAVYLCASSSTTGLSSGANVLTFGAGSRLTVL.